This T cell receptor (beta chain) was sequenced during a study of T cells in Graves' hyperthyroidism and ophthalmopathy. Ophthalmopathy patients showed a Clinical Activity Score of at least 3, NOSPECS grade of at least 4 and duration under 3 months. Uncontrolled infection, other autoimmune disease, pregnancy or lactation barred patients from enrollment. Using more than 7.5 ml of fresh peripheral blood, PBMCs were prepared. Researchers took RNA transcripts and amplified the TCR beta CDR3 regions from them. The TCR CDR3 first-round RT-PCR relied on the HTBI primer set. TCRdb redid the calling of the multiplex PCR reads with MiXCR, one entry per CDR3 protein. The sample lists about 410,000 distinct CDR3 sequences, roughly 14% occurring once. This clonotype was seen at least ten times. Trimming took 4 bases from V and 3 from J; bases not matched to a gene: 10. The CDR3 consists of 17 residues. The germline V gene encodes CDR1 SGHTA and CDR2 FQGNSA.

The sequence was collected from a man aged 18 to 35 with Graves' ophthalmopathy. Sequencing was performed on blood. The chain combines TRBV7-2 with TRBJ2-3, with 10 bases lining up with TRBD2. The CDR3 spells CASSSFPGLALTDTQYF. For the CDR3, the DNA is TGTGCCAGCAGCTCGTTCCCGGGACTAGCGCTAACAGATACGCAGTATTTT.